The present entry profiles one T cell receptor beta chain with its context. TCRdb itself ran the 5' RACE reads through MiXCR, one entry per CDR3 protein. The sample contains thousands of distinct CDR3 sequences, about 4.8% of which appear only once. This entry belongs to a study of early T cells in non-severe SARS-CoV-2 infection. This CDR3 region has 13 residues. V dropped 6 bases and J dropped 1 base, with 12 bases sitting between them. In germline, CDR1 is DFQATT, CDR2 SNEGSKA (reference sequence). V gene TRBV20-1 combines with J gene TRBJ1-2, with unresolved D. Sequencing was carried out using whole blood. This TCR came from an adult who was a healthcare worker with PCR-confirmed SARS-CoV-2 infection or an uninfected control (not recorded which). The DNA of the CDR3 is TGCAGTGCCAGCGATGGGCTTAACTATGGCTACACCTTC. It encodes CSASDGLNYGYTF.